This TCR beta chain was identified during a study of PD-1 blockade in classical Hodgkin lymphoma. Overall study: Each patient was given nivolumab 3 mg/kg through a vein every 2 weeks.

On this clone: What it recognizes is unknown.

CDR3 length: 14 residues. CDR1 is MNHNY, CDR2 SVGAGI, per germline (reference sequence). V lost 6 bases and J lost 5; bases outside the gene matches: 4. Whole-study results and caveats: Reports described newly diagnosed patients as having lower baseline TCR diversity than healthy donors. CD4+ TCR diversity, unlike CD8+, climbed significantly by C4D1.

Method: immunoSEQ multiplex PCR; TCRdb's copy keeps in-frame clones and lacks some. This sample yields 25,000 to 30,000 clones, of which 70% to 90% are seen a single time; around 2.3% belongs to the top ten. Relapse was seen in all patients after autologous stem cell transplantation, and brentuximab vedotin exposure was variable. Each best response was a complete response, a partial response or progressive disease. The chain carries TRBV6-6 and TRBJ1-6, with 7 positions matching TRBD1. The source was peripheral blood mononuclear cells (PBMCs), collected at baseline. This clonotype was sampled from a human donor with classical Hodgkin lymphoma. The CDR3 bases are TGTGCCAGCAGCCACGGACAGGATAATTCACCCCTCCACTTT. Its translation is CASSHGQDNSPLHF.